This T cell receptor (beta chain) originates from a study of OX40 agonist ivuxolimab in advanced cancers. CDR3 length: 12 residues. CDR1 and CDR2 (germline): SGHVS, FNYEAQ. Method: immunoSEQ multiplex PCR; TCRdb's copy keeps in-frame clones and lacks some. The profile shows roughly 50,000 clones, approximately 89% of them singletons. The sampling schedule covered blood at baseline, cycle 4 day 1, and cycle 7 day 1. Study observations and caveats: In the 0.1-3.0 mg/kg groups, partial responders showed among the lowest expansion. Average numbers of expanded clones were greater in CD8+ T cells than in CD4+.

Of note for this clone: Its target is not known.

Sequenced here: CD4+ or CD8+ T cells sorted from blood, sampled in a trial of the OX40 agonist ivuxolimab. The receptor's source is an adult with an advanced solid tumor such as melanoma, head and neck, liver or kidney cancer. The chain joins TRBV7-6 to TRBJ2-5, with no clear D. The end of the DNA aligns better with TRBJ2-7, so the J call may be wrong. The CDR3 bases are TGTGCCAGCAGCCCTAGAGGAAACGAGCAGTACTTC. The encoded protein is CASSPRGNEQYF.